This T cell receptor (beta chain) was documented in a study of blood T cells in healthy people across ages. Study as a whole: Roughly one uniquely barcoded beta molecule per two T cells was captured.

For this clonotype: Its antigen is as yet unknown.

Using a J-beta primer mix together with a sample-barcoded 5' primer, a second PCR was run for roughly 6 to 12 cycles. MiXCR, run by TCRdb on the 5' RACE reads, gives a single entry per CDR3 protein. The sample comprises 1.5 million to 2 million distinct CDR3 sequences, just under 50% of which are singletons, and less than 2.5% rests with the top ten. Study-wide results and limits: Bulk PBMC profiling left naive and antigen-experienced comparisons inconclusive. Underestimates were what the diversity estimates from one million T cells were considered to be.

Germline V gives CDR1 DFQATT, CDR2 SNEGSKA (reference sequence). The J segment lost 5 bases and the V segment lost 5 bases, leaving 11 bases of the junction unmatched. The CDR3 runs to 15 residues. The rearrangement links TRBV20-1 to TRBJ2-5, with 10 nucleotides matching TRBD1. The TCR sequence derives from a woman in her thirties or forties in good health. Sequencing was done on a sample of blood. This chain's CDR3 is CSARPLGQGYETQYF. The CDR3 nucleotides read TGCAGTGCTCGACCCCTGGGACAGGGGTACGAGACCCAGTACTTC.